One and the same sample provided the 18 T cell receptor beta chains below, sequenced in a study of CD8+CD57+ T cells in acquired aplastic anemia. The template for TCR beta VDJ and CDR3 sequence profiling was genomic DNA. Using its own MiXCR run on the reads, TCRdb lists one record per CDR3 protein. The table shows about 200,000 distinct CDR3 sequences, with 50% to 70% occurring only once. In patients chosen for sequencing, flow cytometry had shown CD8+CD57+ cell expansion. The sample was sorted CD4+, CD8+, or CD8+CD57+ T cells (not recorded which) from PBMCs. These receptors all stem from a human donor with aplastic anemia.

About this clonotype: A read error may produce the germline difference seen at one junction end. The chain combines TRBV7-3 with TRBJ2-1; 10 positions agree with TRBD2. Germline V lookup: CDR1 SGHTA, CDR2 FQGTGA. The CDR3 sequence is 14 residues long. CDR3 DNA sequence: TGCGCCAGCAGCCAAACTTGGACTAGCGGTGAGCAGTTCTTC. It codes for CASSQTWTSGEQFF.

The chain recombines TRBV29-1 with TRBJ2-1, with 7 bases that match TRBD1. Germline CDR1 reads SQVTM; CDR2 reads ANQGSEA. This CDR3 comprises 12 residues. V was pared by 7 bases and J by 0 bases, with 0 bases of the junction left unmatched. The CDR3 DNA follows: TGCAGCGGGGACAGCTCCTACAATGAGCAGTTCTTC. Its protein product is CSGDSSYNEQFF.

The chain uses TRBV5-8 and TRBJ2-7, with 7 bases that match TRBD1. The length of the CDR3 is 14 residues. CDR1 is SGHTS and CDR2 is YDEGEE in the germline V gene. V lost 1 base and J lost 5; bases outside the gene matches: 6. In nucleotides, the CDR3 is TGTGCCAGCAGCTTGCTGGGACAGAGCCACGAGCAGTACTTC. It yields the protein CASSLLGQSHEQYF. Combining the CDR3 with reference TRBV5-8 and TRBJ2-7 gives the whole variable domain EAGVTQSPTHLIKTRGQQATLRCSPISGHTSVYWYQQALGLGLQFLLWYDEGEERNRGNFPPRFSGRQFPNYSSELNVNALELEDSALYLCASSLLGQSHEQYFGPGTRLTVT.

This clonotype turned up a few times. The J gene is TRBJ2-5, the V gene TRBV7-9; TRBD2 aligns across 7 bases. V dropped 0 bases and J dropped 4; count of bases not matched to a gene: 5. The CDR3 sequence is 15 residues long. CDR1 is SEHNR, CDR2 FQNEAQ, per germline (reference sequence). CDR3 sequence reads: CASSLALTSRETQYF. The CDR3 DNA is TGTGCCAGCAGCTTAGCCCTGACTAGCAGAGAGACCCAGTACTTC.

In its sample, this clonotype was seen once. The gene calls are TRBV9 and TRBJ2-7; D unclear. Per the germline V gene, CDR1 is SGDLS and CDR2 is YYNGEE. The ends were cut back, 2 bases at V and 3 bases at J, with 9 bases in the middle. This CDR3 has 13 residues. The CDR3 sequence is CASSVGPIYEQYF. CDR3 in DNA: TGTGCCAGCAGCGTGGGTCCAATCTACGAGCAGTACTTC.

As to this clonotype: Its ends do not fully match the called genes, so a read error is possible. V usage is TRBV10-1 and J usage is TRBJ2-1, with a tentative D call TRBD2 (5 bases). The CDR3 consists of 14 residues. The germline V gene encodes CDR1 WNHNN and CDR2 SYGVQD (reference sequence). The CDR3: CASSATRNGSEKFF. In nucleotides, the CDR3 is TGTGCCAGCAGTGCTACGAGGAATGGGAGTGAGAAGTTCTTC.

V gene TRBV20-1 combines with J gene TRBJ2-3, with 8 positions matching TRBD2. The V and J ends lost 6 bases and 2 bases, in that order; junction bases with no gene match: 7. In germline, CDR1 is DFQATT, CDR2 SNEGSKA (reference sequence). There are 14 residues in the CDR3. DNA of the CDR3: TGCAGTGCCGCCGGGGGGGCACTCACAGATACGCAGTATTTT. Its translation: CSAAGGALTDTQYF.

This rearrangement joins TRBV29-1 to TRBJ1-3; D is ambiguous. There are 13 residues in the CDR3. V was cut by 6 bases and J by 0 bases, with 9 bases left in between. Germline V CDR1 and CDR2: SQVTM, ANQGSEA. The CDR3 here is CSVTETSGNTIYF. As DNA, the CDR3 is TGCAGCGTCACAGAGACCTCTGGAAACACCATATATTTT.

The chain links TRBV7-8 to TRBJ1-1, with 7 bases lining up with TRBD1. The V gene's germline CDR1 is SGHVS and CDR2 FQNEAQ. J gave up 0 bases and V 1 base, and 5 bases lay outside the gene matches. The CDR3 has 16 amino acids. The CDR3 region has the DNA TGTGCCAGCAGCTTAGGGGGCAGGGGGATGAACACTGAAGCTTTCTTT. It encodes CASSLGGRGMNTEAFF.

This sequence joins TRBV7-2 and TRBJ2-7; perhaps TRBD2 as D (7 bases). The CDR3 contains 15 residues. CDR1 is SGHTA and CDR2 is FQGNSA in the germline V gene. V lost 2 bases and J lost 2, with 13 bases in between. The chain's CDR3 is CASSLYRGAAYEQYF. The CDR3 nucleotides are TGTGCCAGCAGCTTATACCGGGGGGCCGCCTACGAGCAGTACTTC. The full variable domain, rest sourced from reference TRBV7-2 and TRBJ2-7, is GAGVSQSPSNKVTEKGKDVELRCDPISGHTALYWYRQSLGQGLEFLIYFQGNSAPDKSGLPSDRFSAERTGGSVSTLTIQRTQQEDSAVYLCASSLYRGAAYEQYFGPGTRLTVT.

The chain employs TRBV10-3 and TRBJ1-6; D is perhaps TRBD1 (5 bases). Trimming pared 4 bases from V and 4 bases from J, leaving 14 bases between. The germline V gene encodes CDR1 ENHRY and CDR2 SYGVKD. CDR3 size: 16 residues. Here the CDR3 DNA reads TGTGCCATCAGTGTATCGGGACTCAAGTATAATTCACCCCTCCACTTT. Encoded protein: CAISVSGLKYNSPLHF.

This clonotype came up many times. J is TRBJ1-2 and V is TRBV7-2; 9 positions match TRBD1. The CDR3 contains 16 residues. The germline V gene has CDR1 SGHTA and CDR2 FQGNSA. V trimming: 7 bases; J trimming: 4 bases; junction bases outside the gene matches: 13. This CDR3 is CASTPGTGSGFYGYTF. For the CDR3, the DNA is TGTGCCAGCACCCCCGGGACAGGGTCCGGTTTCTATGGCTACACCTTC.

V is TRBV7-3 and J is TRBJ2-2; D call uncertain. V lost 0 bases and J lost 6, with 5 bases in between. The CDR3 runs to 13 residues. Looked up from germline, CDR1 is SGHTA and CDR2 is FQGTGA. This chain's CDR3 is CASSLTGSGELFF. As DNA, the CDR3 is TGTGCCAGCAGCTTAACGGGATCCGGGGAGCTGTTTTTT.

The rearrangement links TRBV2 to TRBJ2-5; 8 positions match TRBD1. Germline values: CDR1 SNHLY, CDR2 FYNNEI. The ends lost 5 bases at V and 2 bases at J; junction bases unmatched: 10. The CDR3 has 16 amino acids. CDR3 amino acids: CASSIGTGPNQETQYF. The CDR3 coding sequence is TGTGCCAGCAGTATAGGGACAGGACCGAATCAAGAGACCCAGTACTTC.

CDR3 amino acids: CSVGTGEQPQHF. CDR3 nucleotide sequence: TGCAGCGTTGGGACAGGGGAGCAGCCCCAGCATTTT. J is TRBJ1-5 and V is TRBV29-1; TRBD1 matches at 9 bases. Unmatched junction bases numbered 2, after V lost 4 bases and J lost 7 bases. This CDR3 contains 12 residues. CDR1 SQVTM and CDR2 ANQGSEA come from the germline V gene. Full variable domain (remainder filled in from reference TRBV29-1 and TRBJ1-5): SAVISQKPSRDICQRGTSLTIQCQVDSQVTMMFWYRQQPGQSLTLIATANQGSEATYESGFVIDKFPISRPNLTFSTLTVSNMSPEDSSIYLCSVGTGEQPQHFGDGTRLSIL.

This clonotype came up a few times. The V gene is TRBV4-3, the J gene TRBJ2-7; weak D call: TRBD1 (6 bases). This CDR3 comprises 15 residues. V lost 3 bases to trimming and J lost 6 bases, with 18 bases between them. The V gene's germline CDR1 is LGHNA and CDR2 YSLEER. In DNA form, the CDR3 reads TGCGCCAGCAGCCACGGTTTCCGGGACAACGGCGAGCAGTACTTC. It encodes CASSHGFRDNGEQYF.

This clonotype has only a few counts. V is TRBV24-1 and J is TRBJ2-3; possibly TRBD2 for D (6 bases). Looked up from germline, CDR1 is KGHDR and CDR2 is SFDVKD. The V and J ends lost 8 bases and 5 bases respectively, with 7 bases between them. The CDR3 has 11 amino acids. The CDR3 region is CATNGGDTQYF. CDR3 DNA: TGTGCCACCAACGGGGGAGATACGCAGTATTTT.

V gene TRBV20-1 combines with J gene TRBJ2-5; TRBD2 aligns across 8 bases. Germline CDR1 is DFQATT and CDR2 is SNEGSKA (reference sequence). The CDR3 length is 15 residues. The trim removed 3 bases at V and 5 bases at J, leaving 11 bases unmatched. In nucleotides, the CDR3 is TGCAGTGCTAGTGGTGCGGGAGGCCCCCGGGAGACCCAGTACTTC. This codes for CSASGAGGPRETQYF.